This TCR beta chain comes out of a study of Tregs in tolerant kidney transplant recipients (dated by TCRdb to the late 2010s). Background on the whole study: The study used TCRbeta sequencing to identify donor-specific regulatory T cells before combined kidney and bone marrow transplantation, then tracked those cells after transplant.

Based on the germline V gene, the CDR1 and CDR2 sequences are KGHSH and LQKENI. Reading from cysteine to phenylalanine, the CDR3 counts 14 amino acids. Of the CDR3's DNA, 33 bases were read; they are in frame from base 1. Broad study findings and their caveats: In tolerant patients, the expansion of donor-specific Tregs was greater than global Treg expansion, suggesting that the expansion was antigen-driven rather than nonspecific. Because only a small number of patients were included, the study had limitations, and the results will need to be validated in larger populations as well as under other immunosuppression protocols. Biological reproducibility was not directly addressed, though technical replication error appeared minimal. PCR primers changed over time for some patients, so nucleotide-level comparison across those patients' samples was not possible. The most biologically relevant and donor-specific TCRbeta repertoire appeared to be identified by expanding Tregs with activated donor B cells.

For TCRbeta CDR3 sequencing, genomic DNA from the sorted cells was extracted using the QIAGEN DNeasy Blood and Tissue Kit. High-throughput TCRbeta CDR3 sequencing, which included PCR amplification with bias correction and internal controls, was done commercially through immunoSEQ. The original methods were these. Unique productive TCRbeta sequences were defined by CDR3 nucleotide sequence when primers matched and otherwise by CDR3 amino acid sequence together with Vbeta and Jbeta genes. Sorting error was corrected by removing sequences shared between sorted populations at a frequency ratio of 2:1 or less, and the remaining shared sequences were assigned to the higher population. A sequence was defined as donor-reactive if the sequence was expanded at least 5-fold in CFSE-low cells compared with unstimulated cells and had a frequency of at least 0.01% in CFSE-low cells. Jensen-Shannon divergence, calculated on the top 100 TCRbeta sequences ranked by frequency, was used to quantify repertoire divergence. For any sample with multiple sequencing runs, sorting error was corrected in each run separately before the runs were pooled. Entries here come from immuneACCESS through TCRdb and include only in-frame sequences with V and J called. Some clones fail to appear in such tables; in the studies checked, an unresolved V gene covers under half of the shortfall, and the cause of the remainder is unknown. V, J and clone size reflect that table, while D and trimming were determined from the DNA. The sample table records around 13,000 clones. The ten largest account for approximately 30% of the sample.

Note on this clone: Its antigen is still unknown. With the read ending 3 residues before the CDR3 end, the germline J gene is used to fill in that end.

The sample's time point, from its label and the paper: 6 months after combined kidney and bone marrow transplant. Related donors were used in the transplants with nonmyeloablative bone marrow transplantation, and mixed chimerism was transient in the human trials. Thawed PBMCs were FACS-sorted into unstimulated Tregs (CD4+CD25+CD127-), CD4+ non-Tregs (CD4+CD25-), CD4 cells and CD8 cells. Patients were 4 combined kidney and bone marrow transplant recipients from the ITN036ST trial, and only these trial subjects had samples available. Healthy control blood was processed to PBMCs with a Ficoll density gradient and then cryopreserved, whereas patient PBMCs were collected both before and after transplant.

This TCR was sampled from a human patient who received a combined kidney and bone marrow transplant. Some T cells may derive from the graft donor when a transplant has been performed. The source was CD8+ T cells from blood (PBMCs), collected 6 months after the transplant. The chain links TRBV18 with TRBJ1-2; 5 matching bases give a weak D call of TRBD1. CDR3 bases read: TGTGCCAGCTCACCACGCTCCAGGGTGTACGAC. Translated, it gives CASSPRSRVYD. The whole CDR3 reads CASSPRSRVYDYTF.